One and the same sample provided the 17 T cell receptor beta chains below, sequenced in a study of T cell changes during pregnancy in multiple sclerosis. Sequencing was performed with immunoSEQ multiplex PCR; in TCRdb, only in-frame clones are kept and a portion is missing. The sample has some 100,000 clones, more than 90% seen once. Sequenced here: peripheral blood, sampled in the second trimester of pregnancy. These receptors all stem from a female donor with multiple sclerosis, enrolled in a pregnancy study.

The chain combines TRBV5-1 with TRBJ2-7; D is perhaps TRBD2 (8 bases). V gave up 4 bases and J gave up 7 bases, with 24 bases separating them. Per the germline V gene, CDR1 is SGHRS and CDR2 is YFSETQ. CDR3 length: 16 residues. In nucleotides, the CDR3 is TGCGCCAGCAGCCGACAGGGTAATAGCGGGAAGGGAGAGCAGTACTTC. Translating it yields CASSRQGNSGKGEQYF.

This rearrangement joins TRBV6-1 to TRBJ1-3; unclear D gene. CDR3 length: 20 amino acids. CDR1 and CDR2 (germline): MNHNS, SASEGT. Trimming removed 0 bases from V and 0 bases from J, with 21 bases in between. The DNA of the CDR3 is TGTGCCAGCAGTGAAGCGAAGGTAGCCTCCGGTTCGCTCTCTGGAAACACCATATATTTT. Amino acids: CASSEAKVASGSLSGNTIYF.

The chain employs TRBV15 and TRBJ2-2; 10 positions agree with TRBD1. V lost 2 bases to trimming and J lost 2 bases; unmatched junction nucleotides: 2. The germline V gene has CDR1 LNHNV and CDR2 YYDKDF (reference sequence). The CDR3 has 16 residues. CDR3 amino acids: CATSRSTGGNTGELFF. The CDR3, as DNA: TGTGCCACCAGCAGATCGACAGGGGGCAACACCGGGGAGCTGTTTTTT.

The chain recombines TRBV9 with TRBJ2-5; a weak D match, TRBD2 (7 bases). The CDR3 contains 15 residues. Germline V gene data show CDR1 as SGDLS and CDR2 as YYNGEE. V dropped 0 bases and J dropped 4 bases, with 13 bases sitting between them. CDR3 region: CASSVGGGAGETQYF. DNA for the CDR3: TGTGCCAGCAGCGTAGGAGGGGGGGCAGGAGAGACCCAGTACTTC.

The chain's CDR3 is CASSLEGRAGYTF. In DNA form, the CDR3 reads TGTGCCAGCAGCTTAGAAGGCAGGGCTGGCTACACCTTC. The chain links TRBV11-2 to TRBJ1-2, with a weak D call TRBD1 (5 bases). V lost 0 bases and J 7 bases, leaving 9 bases between the germline ends. From germline, CDR1 is SGHAT and CDR2 FQNNGV. The CDR3 has 13 residues.

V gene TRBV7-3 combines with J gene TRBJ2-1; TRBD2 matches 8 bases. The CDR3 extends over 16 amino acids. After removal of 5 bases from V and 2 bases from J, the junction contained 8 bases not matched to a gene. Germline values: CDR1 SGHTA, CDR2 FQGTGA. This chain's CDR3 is CASSRGLEGTYNEQFF. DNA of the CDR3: TGTGCCAGCAGCCGGGGACTAGAGGGGACCTACAATGAGCAGTTCTTC.

CDR3 amino acids: CASSPRPGLAGVRGSYEQYF. The CDR3 region has the DNA TGTGCCAGCAGTCCCCGACCGGGACTAGCGGGAGTACGGGGGTCCTACGAGCAGTACTTC. The chain links TRBV27 to TRBJ2-7; TRBD2 agrees at 14 bases. V was clipped by 5 bases and J by 1 base; unmatched bases: 16. The length of the CDR3 is 20 residues. From germline, CDR1 is MNHEY and CDR2 SMNVEV (reference sequence).

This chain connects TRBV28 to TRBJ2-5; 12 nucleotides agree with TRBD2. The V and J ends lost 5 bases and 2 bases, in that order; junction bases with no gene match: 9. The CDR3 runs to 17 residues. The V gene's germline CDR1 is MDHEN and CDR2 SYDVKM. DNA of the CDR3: TGTGCCAGCAGTCCCCATGAAGGACTAGCGGGACAAGAGACCCAGTACTTC. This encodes CASSPHEGLAGQETQYF.

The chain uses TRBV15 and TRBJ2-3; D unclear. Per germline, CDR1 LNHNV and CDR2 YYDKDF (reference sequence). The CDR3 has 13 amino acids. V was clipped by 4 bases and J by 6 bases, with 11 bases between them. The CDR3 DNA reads TGTGCCACCAGCACGCGACCCGGGGATACGCAGTATTTT. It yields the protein CATSTRPGDTQYF.

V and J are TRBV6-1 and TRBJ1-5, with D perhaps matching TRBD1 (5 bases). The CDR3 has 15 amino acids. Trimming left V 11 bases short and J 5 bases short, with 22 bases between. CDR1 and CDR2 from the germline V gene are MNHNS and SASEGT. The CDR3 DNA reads TGTGCCCCTTTATTACGGGGTACGGGGGATCAGCCCCAGCATTTT. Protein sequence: CAPLLRGTGDQPQHF.

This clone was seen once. The CDR3: CASSVTGTGVGNTIYF. The CDR3 DNA reads as TGTGCCAGCAGCGTAACCGGGACAGGGGTGGGAAACACCATATATTTT. The chain uses TRBV9 and TRBJ1-3; 10 nucleotides line up with TRBD1. CDR1 is SGDLS, CDR2 YYNGEE, per germline. The V gene end was trimmed by 1 base and the J gene end by 4 bases; junction bases not matched to a gene: 5. This CDR3 has 16 residues.

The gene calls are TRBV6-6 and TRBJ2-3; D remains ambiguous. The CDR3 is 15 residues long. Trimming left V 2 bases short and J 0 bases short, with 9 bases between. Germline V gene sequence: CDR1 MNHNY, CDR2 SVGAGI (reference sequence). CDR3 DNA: TGTGCCAGCAGTTACGACGGGTCTAGCACAGATACGCAGTATTTT. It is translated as CASSYDGSSTDTQYF.

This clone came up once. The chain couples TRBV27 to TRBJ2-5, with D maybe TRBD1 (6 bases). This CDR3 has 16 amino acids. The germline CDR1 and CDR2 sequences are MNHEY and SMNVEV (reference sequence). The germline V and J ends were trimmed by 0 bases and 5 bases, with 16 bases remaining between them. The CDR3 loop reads CASSLSSGEGAETQYF. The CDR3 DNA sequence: TGTGCCAGCAGTTTATCCTCAGGGGAAGGGGCGGAGACCCAGTACTTC.

The CDR3 region has the DNA TGTGCCAGCAGTAAACAGGGGTTGGAGACCCAGTACTTC. It translates to CASSKQGLETQYF. The genes are TRBV6-1 and TRBJ2-5, with 7 nucleotides matching TRBD1. The trim removed 5 bases at V and 5 bases at J, leaving 5 bases unmatched. CDR1 MNHNS and CDR2 SASEGT come from the germline V gene. The CDR3 runs to 13 residues.

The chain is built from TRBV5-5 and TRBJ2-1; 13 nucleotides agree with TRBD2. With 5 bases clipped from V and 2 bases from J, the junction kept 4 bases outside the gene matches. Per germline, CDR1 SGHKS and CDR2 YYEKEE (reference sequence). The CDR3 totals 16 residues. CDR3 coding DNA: TGTGCCAGCAGTAGGACTAGCGGGGGACCCTACAATGAGCAGTTCTTC. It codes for CASSRTSGGPYNEQFF.

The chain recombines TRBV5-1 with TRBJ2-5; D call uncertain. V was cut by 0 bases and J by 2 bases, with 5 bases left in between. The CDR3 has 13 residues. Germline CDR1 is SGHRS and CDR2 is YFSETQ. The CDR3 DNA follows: TGCGCCAGCAGCTTGGGCCGGCAAGAGACCCAGTACTTC. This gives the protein CASSLGRQETQYF.

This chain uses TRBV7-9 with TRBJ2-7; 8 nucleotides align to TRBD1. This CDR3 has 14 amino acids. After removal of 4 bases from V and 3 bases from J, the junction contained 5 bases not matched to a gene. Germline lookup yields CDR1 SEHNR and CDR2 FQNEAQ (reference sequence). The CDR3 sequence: CASSSDREFYEQYF. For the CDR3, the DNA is TGTGCCAGCAGCTCGGACAGGGAATTCTACGAGCAGTACTTC.